The clone carrying this TCR beta chain was seen many times. Treg sorting used a CD4+CD25+CD127-/low gate. There are 13 residues in the CDR3. Germline V gene data show CDR1 as LGHDT and CDR2 as YNNKEL (reference sequence). Trimming stripped 1 base from V and 14 bases from J, with 15 bases between. Semi-nested PCR with Nested Universal Primer A followed constant-region reverse priming of full-length variable regions. MiXCR, applied by TCRdb to the 5' RACE reads, yields one record per CDR3 protein. The sample shows around 34,000 distinct CDR3 sequences, roughly 30% of them seen only once. The sequenced sample consisted of tumor-infiltrating Tregs sorted from the breast tumor. The chain is built from TRBV3-1 and TRBJ2-1; possible D gene TRBD2, 6 bases. The clonotype originates from a female donor with breast cancer. The CDR3 nucleotides read TGTGCCAGCAGCCAAGGGGGCGGGGTGGGGGAGTTCTTC. Amino acids: CASSQGGGVGEFF.